A single sample is the source of the 28 T cell receptor beta chains below, sequenced in a study of T-cell memory formation after mild COVID-19. In TCRdb, the 5' RACE reads were re-called with MiXCR into one record per CDR3 protein. The sample yields under 300,000 distinct CDR3 sequences, 9.4% seen once. The sample comprised PBMCs or a T cell subset sorted from them (not recorded which). These receptors originate from a man aged 18 to 29 who had mild COVID-19 (a few samples of this study predate the infection). Cell type and time point are not known.

V is TRBV3-1 and J is TRBJ2-1, with D perhaps TRBD1 or TRBD2 (5 bases each). Germline lookup yields CDR1 LGHDT and CDR2 YNNKEL (reference sequence). This CDR3 is 12 amino acids long. Trimming took off 3 bases at V and 11 bases at J, with 11 bases between the two ends. The CDR3 protein is CASSQFGTQQFF. The CDR3 DNA follows: TGTGCCAGCAGCCAGTTCGGGACGCAGCAGTTCTTC.

This chain uses TRBV12-3 or TRBV12-4 with TRBJ1-1; no firm D call. CDR3 size: 14 residues. V was shortened by 11 bases and J by 4 bases, with 20 bases between the two germline ends. DNA for the CDR3: TGTGCCTGCCGACGCGGAAGTCGAGGCACTGAAGCTTTCTTT. It is translated as CACRRGSRGTEAFF.

This clonotype was counted only a few times. The V gene is TRBV7-3, the J gene TRBJ1-1; the D is unclear. This CDR3 spans 13 amino acids. The V end lost 5 bases, the J end lost 2 bases, and 9 bases lay between the germline ends. The V gene's germline CDR1 is SGHTA and CDR2 FQGTGA. Here the CDR3 reads CASSGYTNTEAFF. CDR3 in DNA: TGTGCCAGCAGCGGCTACACTAACACTGAAGCTTTCTTT.

The chain has TRBV6-6 and TRBJ1-5; 8 bases map to TRBD1. The CDR3 sequence is 14 residues long. Germline V gives CDR1 MNHNY, CDR2 SVGAGI (reference sequence). J was trimmed by 8 bases and V by 4 bases; bases with no gene match: 7. The chain's CDR3 is CASSFHGQGEPQHF. CDR3 DNA: TGTGCCAGCAGTTTTCATGGACAGGGAGAGCCCCAGCATTTT.

This clonotype turned up a few times. The chain combines TRBV5-1 with TRBJ2-3; D is ambiguous. Germline CDR1 reads SGHRS; CDR2 reads YFSETQ. The CDR3 loop spans 15 amino acids. V lost 4 bases to trimming and J lost 2 bases, with 14 bases between them. This CDR3 is CASSPSFEHTDTQYF. CDR3 coding DNA: TGCGCCAGCAGCCCCTCGTTTGAACACACAGATACGCAGTATTTT.

This clonotype is a singleton in its sample. V gene TRBV28 combines with J gene TRBJ1-2; no firm D call. Trimming removed 8 bases at V and 2 bases at J, with 6 bases between. This CDR3 comprises 11 residues. Germline lookup yields CDR1 MDHEN and CDR2 SYDVKM. The chain's CDR3 is CASYGNYGYTF. The CDR3 DNA follows: TGTGCCAGCTACGGAAACTATGGCTACACCTTC.

This chain connects TRBV6-2 or TRBV6-3 to TRBJ1-6; a weak D match, TRBD1 (6 bases). The germline gives CDR1 MNHEY, CDR2 SVGEGT. V dropped 2 bases and J dropped 9 bases, with 17 bases sitting between them. This CDR3 comprises 16 residues. The CDR3 region has the DNA TGTGCCAGCAGTTACAGGACAGCATCCTCGGGTTCACCCCTCCACTTT. Its protein is CASSYRTASSGSPLHF.

The table lists this clonotype with a few counts. This CDR3 is CASRAGGLLAGADGWNEQFF. In DNA form, the CDR3 reads TGTGCCAGCAGAGCCGGAGGACTGCTAGCGGGGGCCGACGGGTGGAATGAGCAGTTCTTC. The chain uses TRBV7-2 and TRBJ2-1; 10 nucleotides line up with TRBD2. J was trimmed by 7 bases and V by 6 bases; bases with no gene match: 24. This CDR3 contains 20 residues. Germline loops: CDR1 SGHTA, CDR2 FQGNSA.

This clonotype has a handful of counts. The chain combines TRBV7-2 with TRBJ2-5; possibly TRBD2 for D (6 bases). Germline V gives CDR1 SGHTA, CDR2 FQGNSA. The CDR3 contains 13 residues. Trimming cost V 4 bases and J 5 bases, with 11 bases left between them. CDR3 in DNA: TGTGCCAGCAGCTGGACCCGGGGGGAGACCCAGTACTTC. Its protein product is CASSWTRGETQYF.

The J gene is TRBJ2-3, the V gene TRBV3-1; D call uncertain. CDR1 LGHDT and CDR2 YNNKEL come from the germline V gene (reference sequence). V lost 0 bases and J lost 5, with 12 bases in between. The CDR3 runs 15 residues. The CDR3 sequence: CASSQEGSPGDTQYF. As DNA, the CDR3 is TGTGCCAGCAGCCAAGAGGGGTCCCCGGGAGATACGCAGTATTTT.

Only a few counts were recorded for this clonotype. The chain links TRBV4-1 to TRBJ1-1; D uncertain. This CDR3 is 16 amino acids long. CDR1 and CDR2 (germline): MGHRA, YSYEKL. Trimming took off 0 bases at V and 7 bases at J, with 18 bases between the two ends. The chain's CDR3 is CASSQDPNSIIIEAFF. DNA for the CDR3: TGCGCCAGCAGCCAAGATCCAAACAGTATTATCATTGAAGCTTTCTTT.

This rearrangement joins TRBV11-1 to TRBJ2-2; 10 nucleotides agree with TRBD1. The length of the CDR3 is 15 residues. Germline trimming cut 5 bases from V and 3 bases from J; bases unmatched to any gene: 3. Looked up from germline, CDR1 is SGHAT and CDR2 is FQDESV (reference sequence). In nucleotides, the CDR3 is TGTGCCAGCAGCCCCGGACAGGGGGACACCGGGGAGCTGTTTTTT. This gives the protein CASSPGQGDTGELFF.

This clonotype was picked up a small number of times. For the CDR3, the DNA is TGTGCCAGCAGGACCACGGCGGGGTCCGGAGGCTACACCTTC. It translates to CASRTTAGSGGYTF. This rearrangement joins TRBV9 to TRBJ1-2; D not resolved. The CDR3 covers 14 residues. Trimming removed 5 bases from V and 8 bases from J, with 19 bases in between. From germline, CDR1 is SGDLS and CDR2 YYNGEE.

This clonotype was seen a few times. The V gene is TRBV6-5, the J gene TRBJ2-3; no reliable D call. Germline V gives CDR1 MNHEY, CDR2 SVGAGI. The CDR3 is 13 residues long. V was pared by 2 bases and J by 12 bases, with 15 bases between. This CDR3 reads CASSYTPASPQYF. DNA for the CDR3: TGTGCCAGCAGTTACACCCCGGCTAGTCCCCAGTATTTT.

The chain employs TRBV12-2 and TRBJ2-2; the DNA was not compared with TRBD1, the D call given in the table. TRBV12-2 is described as a pseudogene. The CDR3 has 16 residues. The CDR3 loop reads CASPINKWDRGRELFF. The CDR3, as DNA: TGTGCAAGTCCCATTAATAAATGGGACAGGGGACGGGAGCTGTTTTTT.

This clonotype was picked up many times. The rearrangement uses TRBV13 and TRBJ2-5, with 9 bases aligning to TRBD2. V shed 5 bases, J shed 5 bases, and the junction held 6 bases outside the gene matches. CDR1 and CDR2 (germline): PRHDT, FYEKMQ (reference sequence). CDR3 size: 14 residues. In DNA form, the CDR3 reads TGTGCCAGCAGCACCGGGACTAGCTACGAGACCCAGTACTTC. Translating it yields CASSTGTSYETQYF.

This clonotype was seen only a few times. The rearrangement uses TRBV15 and TRBJ2-2; no clear D gene. The CDR3 is 13 amino acids. CDR1 is LNHNV, CDR2 YYDKDF, per germline (reference sequence). V was shortened by 3 bases and J by 1 base, with 3 bases between the two germline ends. CDR3 DNA sequence: TGTGCCACCAGCAGCCTGAACACCGGGGAGCTGTTTTTT. Its translation: CATSSLNTGELFF.

Ten or more counts support this clonotype. This chain connects TRBV7-9 to TRBJ2-3; TRBD2 aligns across 10 bases. With 5 bases clipped from V and 5 bases from J, the junction kept 13 bases outside the gene matches. CDR3 length equals 17 residues. CDR1 and CDR2 from the germline V gene are SEHNR and FQNEAQ (reference sequence). The CDR3: CASSPPPAGGQKDTQYF. CDR3 coding DNA: TGTGCCAGCAGCCCCCCCCCAGCGGGGGGGCAGAAAGATACGCAGTATTTT.

The chain has TRBV3-1 and TRBJ2-4; the match to TRBD1 covers 8 bases. V shed 5 bases and J 3 bases; nucleotides not matched to a gene: 6. The CDR3 runs to 15 residues. Germline CDR1 LGHDT, CDR2 YNNKEL (reference sequence). The CDR3 DNA sequence: TGTGCCAGCAGCTACAGGGGGATCGGCAAAAACATTCAGTACTTC. Its protein is CASSYRGIGKNIQYF.

Ten or more counts support this clonotype. The V gene is TRBV12-3 or TRBV12-4, the J gene TRBJ1-2; D gene uncertain. The CDR3 runs 13 residues. V shed 5 bases and J shed 5 bases, with 12 bases lying between them. CDR3 in amino acids: CASSPDKGYGYTF. CDR3 sequence (DNA): TGTGCCAGCAGTCCAGACAAGGGATATGGCTACACCTTC.

This chain links TRBV7-3 with TRBJ1-2; D perhaps matches TRBD1 (5 bases). Germline V CDR1 and CDR2: SGHTA, FQGTGA. This CDR3 is 13 amino acids long. V was clipped by 5 bases and J by 5 bases, with 12 bases between them. CDR3 residues: CASSLGTEYGYTF. The CDR3 DNA reads as TGTGCCAGCAGCCTCGGGACGGAATATGGCTACACCTTC.

This clonotype was observed a few times. The chain is built from TRBV24-1 and TRBJ2-1; D might be TRBD2 (6 bases). CDR1 is KGHDR, CDR2 SFDVKD, per germline. The V gene lost 2 bases and the J gene lost 7 bases, with 17 bases spanning the gap. The CDR3 spans 16 residues. DNA of the CDR3: TGTGCCACCAGTGATTCGACTAGACGGGGTAGGAATGAGCAGTTCTTC. Encoded protein: CATSDSTRRGRNEQFF.

This clonotype was seen ten or more times. The chain couples TRBV9 to TRBJ2-7, with a tentative D call TRBD1 (5 bases). The CDR3 has 15 residues. The germline V gene has CDR1 SGDLS and CDR2 YYNGEE. V lost 3 bases, J lost 3 bases, and 16 bases lay in between. The CDR3 loop reads CASSAETAPSYEQYF. CDR3 bases: TGTGCCAGCAGCGCCGAGACAGCCCCAAGCTACGAGCAGTACTTC.

This clonotype was seen a few times. The gene calls are TRBV12-3 or TRBV12-4 and TRBJ1-1; D possibly corresponds to TRBD1 (6 bases). The CDR3 runs to 16 residues. V was pared by 7 bases and J by 5 bases, with 23 bases between. The CDR3 loop is CASNPVGGGGRTEAFF. The DNA of the CDR3 is TGTGCCAGCAACCCAGTGGGAGGGGGGGGTAGGACTGAAGCTTTCTTT.

The chain has TRBV5-1 and TRBJ1-1; D may be TRBD1 (5 bases). The CDR3 has 15 amino acids. Trimming cost V 1 base and J 3 bases, with 13 bases left between them. Germline V gives CDR1 SGHRS, CDR2 YFSETQ. The CDR3 DNA reads as TGCGCCAGCAGCTTGAGACGGGGGAAAGACACTGAAGCTTTCTTT. This encodes CASSLRRGKDTEAFF.

This sequence joins TRBV7-2 and TRBJ2-1; 7 bases agree with TRBD2. The germline V gene has CDR1 SGHTA and CDR2 FQGNSA. CDR3 length: 16 amino acids. V shed 5 bases, J shed 2 bases, and the junction held 9 bases outside the gene matches. CDR3 protein: CASSPTWGGPYNEQFF. The CDR3 DNA follows: TGTGCCAGCAGCCCAACGTGGGGGGGACCCTACAATGAGCAGTTCTTC.

The table lists this clonotype with many counts. V gene TRBV7-2 combines with J gene TRBJ2-5, with no clear D. The V gene lost 5 bases and the J gene lost 6 bases, with 7 bases spanning the gap. This CDR3 comprises 11 residues. Germline CDR1 is SGHTA and CDR2 is FQGNSA. CDR3 residues: CASSPWKTQYF. As DNA, the CDR3 is TGTGCCAGCAGCCCCTGGAAGACCCAGTACTTC.

The chain combines TRBV6-5 with TRBJ1-6, with D possibly TRBD1 on 5 matching bases. Germline CDR1 and CDR2: MNHEY and SVGAGI. V lost 2 bases and J lost 4, with 9 bases in between. The CDR3 consists of 15 residues. CDR3 in amino acids: CASSYGRGYNSPLHF. CDR3 bases: TGTGCCAGCAGTTACGGGAGGGGATATAATTCACCCCTCCACTTT.